This T cell receptor beta chain was identified in a study of beta chain features in type 1 diabetes. Study-level results: When cDNA is sequenced, cells with high TCR expression could be over-represented.

This clone appeared a few times. Its specificity is unknown. Expressed TCRB transcripts were sequenced, since all the RNA that had been isolated was reverse transcribed. Generated by immunoSEQ multiplex PCR, the TCRdb table keeps only in-frame clones and is missing some. The sample carries approximately 140,000 clones, 9.5% to 10% recorded once. Germline-derived CDR1 and CDR2 are KGHSH and LQKENI. The CDR3 is 20 residues long. J lost 4 bases, V lost 3 bases, and 20 bases had no gene match. Sequenced sample: central memory CD4+ T cells from blood. V and J are TRBV18 and TRBJ2-2; 7 positions match TRBD1. The sequence came from a woman between 40 and 55 years old in good health. The CDR3 region is CASSPVPALTGTGATGELFF. The CDR3 bases are TGTGCCAGCTCACCGGTCCCCGCACTGACAGGGACGGGTGCCACCGGGGAGCTGTTTTTT.